One TCR beta chain is described in this entry. The data were taken from a study of cytomegalovirus exposure and HLA in healthy donors. In germline, CDR1 is SNHLY, CDR2 FYNNEI. V lost 4 bases, J lost 3 bases, and 6 bases stayed unmatched. This CDR3 comprises 16 residues. 60 Vbeta and 13 Jbeta primers were used in PCR. The protocol was immunoSEQ multiplex PCR, while the TCRdb copy is restricted to in-frame clones and leaves out a portion. The sample includes approximately 190,000 clones, around 90% of them seen just once. The chain has TRBV2 and TRBJ1-5, with 10 bases matching TRBD1. The origin of this receptor is a boy aged 2 to 10 in good health and CMV-seronegative. Material: PBMCs. This CDR3 is CASSGDRGPSNQPQHF. The DNA of the CDR3 is TGTGCCAGCAGTGGGGACAGGGGCCCTTCCAATCAGCCCCAGCATTTT.